The 26 T cell receptor beta chains given below trace back to one sample, sequenced in a study of T cell responses to AZD1222 COVID-19 vaccine. The repertoire was sequenced with immunoSEQ multiplex PCR; TCRdb's copy has only in-frame clones and lacks some. The sample has roughly 160,000 clones, more than 70% seen once; the top ten hold more than 5.5%. This specimen was peripheral blood, taken on day 0 of AZD1222 vaccination. The receptor set was obtained from an adult in good health.

The chain recombines TRBV3-1 (or the pseudogene TRBV3-2) with TRBJ2-2; 7 positions agree with TRBD2. J lost 0 bases, V lost 6 bases, and 4 bases had no gene match. Germline V gene sequence: CDR1 LGHDT, CDR2 YNNKEL (reference sequence). This CDR3 contains 15 residues. For the CDR3, the DNA is TGTGCCAGCAGTAACGGGGGGTCGAACACCGGGGAGCTGTTTTTT. Protein product: CASSNGGSNTGELFF.

A few counts support this clone. The rearrangement links TRBV7-9 to TRBJ1-1; TRBD1 is a possible D gene (6 bases). V was pared by 5 bases and J by 1 base, with 11 bases between. The CDR3 contains 14 residues. CDR1 and CDR2 (germline): SEHNR, FQNEAQ (reference sequence). This CDR3 reads CASSISQGNTEAFF. The DNA for the CDR3 is TGTGCCAGCAGCATCTCACAGGGGAACACTGAAGCTTTCTTT.

The V gene is TRBV12-3 or TRBV12-4, the J gene TRBJ1-6, with D unresolved. V was clipped by 5 bases and J by 13 bases, with 9 bases between them. The CDR3 is 11 amino acids. CDR3 loop: CASSGRSPLHF. Written as DNA, the CDR3 is TGTGCCAGCAGTGGCCGTTCTCCCCTCCACTTT.

This sequence joins TRBV27 and TRBJ2-7; 11 bases map to TRBD2. This CDR3 has 14 amino acids. The germline V gene encodes CDR1 MNHEY and CDR2 SMNVEV (reference sequence). The trim removed 3 bases at V and 7 bases at J, leaving 5 bases unmatched. CDR3 loop: CASSLTSGAGEQYF. The CDR3 DNA follows: TGTGCCAGCAGTTTGACTAGCGGGGCCGGGGAGCAGTACTTC.

This clone was counted between two and nine times. The chain uses TRBV29-1 and TRBJ2-7; D call uncertain. The V end was cut by 4 bases, the J end by 4 bases, with 11 bases between. From germline, CDR1 is SQVTM and CDR2 ANQGSEA. The CDR3 has 12 amino acids. CDR3 in DNA: TGCAGCGTTGGAAGAAGCCAGTACGAGCAGTACTTC. Translation gives CSVGRSQYEQYF.

The chain links TRBV5-1 to TRBJ1-1; the match to TRBD1 covers 7 bases. CDR3 size: 17 residues. Germline CDR1 is SGHRS and CDR2 is YFSETQ. The junction had 9 bases not matched to a gene; V was cut back by 1 base and J by 0 bases. CDR3 coding DNA: TGCGCCAGCAGCTTGTTAGTGCAGGGGGATATGAACACTGAAGCTTTCTTT. It yields the protein CASSLLVQGDMNTEAFF.

The gene calls are TRBV7-6 and TRBJ1-1; TRBD1 matches 8 bases. This CDR3 spans 15 amino acids. V was pared by 5 bases and J by 1 base, with 6 bases of the junction left unmatched. The V gene's germline CDR1 is SGHVS and CDR2 FNYEAQ. CDR3 DNA: TGTGCCAGCAGCCCGAGGACAGGGTGGAACACTGAAGCTTTCTTT. It specifies CASSPRTGWNTEAFF.

The V call is TRBV7-2, the J call TRBJ2-1, with D perhaps TRBD2 (6 bases). Germline V gene data show CDR1 as SGHTA and CDR2 as FQGNSA. CDR3 length equals 15 residues. V was clipped by 5 bases and J by 4 bases, with 15 bases between them. CDR3 region: CASSSQGGVYNEQFF. The CDR3 DNA reads as TGTGCCAGCAGCAGCCAGGGCGGGGTATACAATGAGCAGTTCTTC. Full variable domain (rest looked up from reference TRBV7-2 and TRBJ2-1): GAGVSQSPSNKVTEKGKDVELRCDPISGHTALYWYRQSLGQGLEFLIYFQGNSAPDKSGLPSDRFSAERTGGSVSTLTIQRTQQEDSAVYLCASSSQGGVYNEQFFGPGTRLTVL.

This clone is a singleton in its sample. The rearrangement uses TRBV28 and TRBJ1-2; 11 nucleotides agree with TRBD1. V gave up 5 bases and J gave up 7 bases; unmatched junction bases: 12. The CDR3 runs 16 residues. Germline assignment: CDR1 MDHEN and CDR2 SYDVKM. The CDR3 region has the DNA TGTGCCAGCAGTCCGACCGGGACAGGGGGTTGGGCTGGCTACACCTTC. Translated, it gives CASSPTGTGGWAGYTF.

There are a few counts of this clone. CDR3 sequence reads: CASSLRRGNYEQYF. The CDR3 DNA is TGTGCCAGCAGTTTGAGACGGGGCAACTACGAGCAGTACTTC. This rearrangement joins TRBV6-2 or TRBV6-3 to TRBJ2-7, with D tentatively TRBD1 or TRBD2 (5 bases each). Germline V gene lookup returns CDR1 MNHEY and CDR2 SVGEGT. CDR3 length equals 14 residues. Trimming removed 4 bases at V and 3 bases at J, with 13 bases between.

Only one count was recorded for this clone. V gene TRBV28 combines with J gene TRBJ1-5; possible D gene TRBD1, 5 bases. Trimming shortened V by 6 bases and J by 2 bases, and 14 bases separated the two germline ends. The CDR3 is 15 amino acids. Germline V gene sequence: CDR1 MDHEN, CDR2 SYDVKM. As DNA, the CDR3 is TGTGCCAGCAGCGGCCAGTGGGACGGCAATCAGCCCCAGCATTTT. Its translation: CASSGQWDGNQPQHF.

This chain links TRBV10-3 with TRBJ1-2; 9 bases line up with TRBD1. The germline V gene encodes CDR1 ENHRY and CDR2 SYGVKD. The CDR3 consists of 14 residues. The junction had 6 bases not matched to a gene; V was cut back by 4 bases and J by 6 bases. CDR3 in amino acids: CAISANRGPNGYTF. The DNA of the CDR3 is TGTGCCATCAGTGCCAACAGGGGGCCTAATGGCTACACCTTC.

This clone has only one observation. The rearrangement joins TRBV2 to TRBJ1-2, with D possibly matching TRBD1 (6 bases). V was shortened by 5 bases and J by 7 bases, with 14 bases between the two germline ends. CDR1 and CDR2 from the germline V gene are SNHLY and FYNNEI. The CDR3 has 13 residues. The CDR3 region is CASSLQGVGGYTF. The CDR3 DNA is TGTGCCAGCAGTTTACAGGGTGTGGGTGGCTACACCTTC.

V is TRBV2 and J is TRBJ1-2; a weak D match, TRBD1 (6 bases). Trimming took off 7 bases at V and 7 bases at J, with 13 bases between the two ends. The CDR3 consists of 12 residues. In germline, CDR1 is SNHLY, CDR2 FYNNEI. The CDR3 nucleotides are TGTGCCAGCACTATCGACAGGAGTGGCTACACCTTC. It specifies CASTIDRSGYTF. The full variable domain, with the rest looked up from reference TRBV2 and TRBJ1-2, is EPEVTQTPSHQVTQMGQEVILRCVPISNHLYFYWYRQILGQKVEFLVSFYNNEISEKSEIFDDQFSVERPDGSNFTLKIRSTKLEDSAMYFCASTIDRSGYTFGSGTRLTVV.

The chain combines TRBV4-3 with TRBJ1-2; D uncertain. CDR1 is LGHNA, CDR2 YSLEER, per germline. V lost 0 bases, J lost 2 bases, and 10 bases lay in between. This CDR3 is 15 amino acids long. The CDR3 nucleotides read TGCGCCAGCAGCCAAGAACTCCCGAACAACTATGGCTACACCTTC. This encodes CASSQELPNNYGYTF.

The V and J genes are TRBV2 and TRBJ1-2; a possible D gene is TRBD1 (6 bases). The V gene's germline CDR1 is SNHLY and CDR2 FYNNEI. Trimming removed 5 bases at V and 1 base at J, with 11 bases between. CDR3 length: 14 residues. The CDR3 DNA reads TGTGCCAGCAGTTTCGGACAGAATAACTATGGCTACACCTTC. As protein: CASSFGQNNYGYTF.

The CDR3 DNA follows: TGTGCCAGCAGTTTAGGCCTAGCGTGGAATGAGCAGTTCTTC. Translation gives CASSLGLAWNEQFF. The chain joins TRBV28 to TRBJ2-1, with D perhaps TRBD2 (6 bases). This CDR3 region has 14 residues. The germline V gene encodes CDR1 MDHEN and CDR2 SYDVKM. V shed 2 bases and J shed 7 bases, with 12 bases lying between them.

The J gene is TRBJ1-2, the V gene TRBV28; possibly TRBD1 for D (5 bases). V was trimmed by 10 bases and J by 5 bases, leaving 26 bases between them. The germline V gene has CDR1 MDHEN and CDR2 SYDVKM. The CDR3 runs to 16 residues. The CDR3 DNA reads TGTGCCACTAAACGGGACTCAGAGACGGTGGGGTATGGCTACACCTTC. Translated: CATKRDSETVGYGYTF.

The rearrangement links TRBV2 to TRBJ2-7; 7 bases agree with TRBD1. The CDR3 runs 13 residues. With V trimmed by 5 bases and J by 4 bases, 5 bases remained unmatched. Germline V gene sequence: CDR1 SNHLY, CDR2 FYNNEI. The CDR3 DNA sequence: TGTGCCAGCAGTTACAGGGGTCGGTACGAGCAGTACTTC. Protein sequence: CASSYRGRYEQYF.

About this clone itself: Given the absence of the conserved phenylalanine or tryptophan at the CDR3 end, a read error is likely. This chain joins TRBV28 and TRBJ1-2; 9 bases fit TRBD1. The CDR3 has 12 amino acids. Germline lookup yields CDR1 MDHEN and CDR2 SYDVKM. V trimming: 8 bases; J trimming: 7 bases; junction bases outside the gene matches: 5. The CDR3 spells CASATGGAGYTS. In DNA, the CDR3 is TGTGCCAGCGCGACAGGGGGGGCTGGCTACACCTCC.

The chain carries TRBV28 and TRBJ1-5; D is ambiguous. Germline CDR1 reads MDHEN; CDR2 reads SYDVKM. The CDR3 has 13 residues. The V end was cut by 8 bases, the J end by 2 bases, with 10 bases between. The CDR3 reads CASGGAGNQPQHF. As DNA, the CDR3 is TGTGCCAGCGGTGGAGCGGGCAATCAGCCCCAGCATTTT.

CDR3 in amino acids: CASRAARVGDEQYF. CDR3 DNA sequence: TGTGCCAGCAGGGCCGCCAGGGTTGGGGACGAGCAGTACTTC. The gene calls are TRBV28 and TRBJ2-7; D is possibly TRBD1 (5 bases). V lost 6 bases, J lost 5 bases, and 17 bases lay in between. This CDR3 is built from 14 residues. The germline V gene has CDR1 MDHEN and CDR2 SYDVKM.

The gene calls are TRBV20-1 and TRBJ2-7; D remains ambiguous. Trimming removed 3 bases from V and 0 bases from J, with 6 bases in between. Germline CDR1 is DFQATT and CDR2 is SNEGSKA (reference sequence). CDR3 length: 12 residues. CDR3 loop: CSASRSSYEQYF. CDR3 in DNA: TGCAGTGCTAGTCGGAGCTCCTACGAGCAGTACTTC.

In regard to this clone: One end of the junction fails to match germline, which may point to a read error. This chain connects TRBV28 to TRBJ1-5; possible D gene TRBD1, 6 bases. The CDR3 length is 12 residues. Germline loops: CDR1 MDHEN, CDR2 SYDVKM. The CDR3 DNA is TGTGCCAGCAGTTTAAAATTCAGGGGAGCCGATTTT. The encoded protein is CASSLKFRGADF.

The V and J genes are TRBV2 and TRBJ2-5; tentatively, D is TRBD1 or TRBD2 (6 bases each). The CDR3 covers 17 residues. V gave up 1 base and J gave up 3 bases, with 18 bases separating them. Germline V CDR1 and CDR2: SNHLY, FYNNEI. The DNA of the CDR3 is TGTGCCAGCAGTGAAGGCAAGGAGACAAGGGGGGAAGAGACCCAGTACTTC. Its protein product is CASSEGKETRGEETQYF.

The chain uses TRBV5-6 and TRBJ1-1; 7 bases match TRBD1. This CDR3 is 15 amino acids long. CDR1 is SGHDT and CDR2 is YYEEEE in the germline V gene. V was pared by 7 bases and J by 7 bases, with 16 bases of the junction left unmatched. CDR3 in DNA: TGTGCCAGCTCAATACGACAGGGTCGGGGAAGTGAAGCTTTCTTT. Protein product: CASSIRQGRGSEAFF.